The following is a T cell receptor beta chain sequence with its context. Its antigen remains unknown. The sample holds other DNA sequences that translate to the same CDR3. Germline-derived CDR1 and CDR2 are SGDLS and YYNGEE. The length of the CDR3 is 14 residues. V shed 0 bases and J shed 2 bases, with 9 bases lying between them. This entry comes from a study of T cell responses to AZD1222 COVID-19 vaccine. Study-wide results and caveats: Clonal diversity may have been underestimated in mostly white British donors.

The data were produced by immunoSEQ multiplex PCR, yet TCRdb's version contains in-frame clones alone and is incomplete. This table has about 110,000 clones, about 90% appearing once. This clonotype was sampled from an adult in good health. The sample was peripheral blood, taken on day 0 of AZD1222 vaccination. V usage is TRBV9 and J usage is TRBJ2-7; D call uncertain. CDR3 nucleotides: TGTGCCAGCAGCGTAGATGCGGAAACCTACGAGCAGTACTTC. The encoded protein is CASSVDAETYEQYF.